The source of this T cell receptor (beta chain) is a study of cytomegalovirus exposure and HLA in healthy donors. Study results and caveats: Three CMV-associated chains were confirmed in vitro to be specific for CMV antigens. The authors listed approximately 150 TCR beta chains as cytomegalovirus-associated. Equally common other TCR beta chains were less clonally expanded than HLA-associated ones, a later analysis found.

In germline, CDR1 is MNHNS, CDR2 SASEGT. The CDR3 has 15 residues. J lost 7 bases, V lost 5 bases, and 9 bases had no gene match. Primers: 60 Vbeta forward and 13 Jbeta reverse. The assay was immunoSEQ multiplex PCR, and TCRdb's table has in-frame clones only and misses some. The top ten hold more than 3% of the sample, which has approximately 190,000 clones, 70% to 85% seen once. A remark on this clone: The antigen remains undetermined.

This chain uses TRBV6-1 with TRBJ2-1, with TRBD2 matching over 9 bases. The origin of this receptor is a middle-aged man in good health and CMV-seropositive. The sample taken for sequencing was PBMCs. In nucleotides, the CDR3 is TGTGCCAGCAGTCTCGGCGGGGGGGCCGGGAATGAGCAGTTCTTC. This sequence encodes CASSLGGGAGNEQFF.